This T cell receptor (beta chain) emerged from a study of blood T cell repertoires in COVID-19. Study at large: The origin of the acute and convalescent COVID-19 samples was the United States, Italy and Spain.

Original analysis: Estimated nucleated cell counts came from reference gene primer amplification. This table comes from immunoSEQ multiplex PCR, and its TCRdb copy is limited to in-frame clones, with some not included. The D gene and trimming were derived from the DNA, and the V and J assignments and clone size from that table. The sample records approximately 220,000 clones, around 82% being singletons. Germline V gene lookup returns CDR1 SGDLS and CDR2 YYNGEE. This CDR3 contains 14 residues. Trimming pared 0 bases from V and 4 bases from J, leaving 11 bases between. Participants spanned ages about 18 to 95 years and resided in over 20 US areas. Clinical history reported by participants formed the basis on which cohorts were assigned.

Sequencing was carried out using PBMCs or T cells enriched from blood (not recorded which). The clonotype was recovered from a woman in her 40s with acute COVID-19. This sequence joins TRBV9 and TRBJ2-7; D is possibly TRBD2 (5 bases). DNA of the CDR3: TGTGCCAGCAGCGTAGCTTGGGGAGAATACGAGCAGTACTTC. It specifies CASSVAWGEYEQYF.